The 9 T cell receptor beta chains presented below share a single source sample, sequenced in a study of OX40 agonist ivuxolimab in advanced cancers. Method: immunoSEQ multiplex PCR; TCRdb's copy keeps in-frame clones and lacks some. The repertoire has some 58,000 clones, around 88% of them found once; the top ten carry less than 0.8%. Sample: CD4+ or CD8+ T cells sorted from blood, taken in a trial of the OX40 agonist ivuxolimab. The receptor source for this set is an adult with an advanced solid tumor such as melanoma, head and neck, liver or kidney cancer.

CDR3 sequence (DNA): TGTGCCAGCAGCACCACTCCTCGGTCCGGAGAGACCCAGTACTTC. Encoded protein: CASSTTPRSGETQYF. The chain combines TRBV5-6 with TRBJ2-5; D is uncertain. The V gene lost 4 bases and the J gene lost 4 bases, with 17 bases spanning the gap. Germline CDR1 reads SGHDT; CDR2 reads YYEEEE. The CDR3 is 15 amino acids.

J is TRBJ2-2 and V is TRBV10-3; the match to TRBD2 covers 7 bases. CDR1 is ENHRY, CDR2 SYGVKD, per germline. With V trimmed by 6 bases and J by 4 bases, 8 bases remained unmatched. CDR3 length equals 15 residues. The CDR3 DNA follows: TGTGCCATCAGGCCCAGCGGGACGACCACCGGGGAGCTGTTTTTT. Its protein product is CAIRPSGTTTGELFF.

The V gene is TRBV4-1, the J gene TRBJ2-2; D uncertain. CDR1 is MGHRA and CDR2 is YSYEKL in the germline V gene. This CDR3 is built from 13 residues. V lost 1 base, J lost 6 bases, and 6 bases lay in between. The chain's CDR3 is CASSQVEAGELFF. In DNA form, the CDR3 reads TGCGCCAGCAGCCAAGTCGAAGCCGGGGAGCTGTTTTTT.

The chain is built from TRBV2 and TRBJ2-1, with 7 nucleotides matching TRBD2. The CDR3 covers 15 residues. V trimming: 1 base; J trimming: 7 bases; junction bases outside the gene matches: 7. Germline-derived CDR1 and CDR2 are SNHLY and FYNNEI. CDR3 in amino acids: CASSEEGGLMNEQFF. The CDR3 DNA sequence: TGTGCCAGCAGTGAAGAGGGAGGGCTTATGAATGAGCAGTTCTTC.

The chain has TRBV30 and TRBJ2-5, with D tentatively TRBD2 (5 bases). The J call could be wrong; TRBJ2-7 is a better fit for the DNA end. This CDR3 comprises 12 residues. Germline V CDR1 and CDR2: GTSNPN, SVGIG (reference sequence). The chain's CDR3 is CAWSVTRYEQYF. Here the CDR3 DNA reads TGTGCCTGGAGTGTAACTAGATACGAGCAGTACTTC.

The CDR3 reads CASSLRAEGNTEAFF. DNA of the CDR3: TGTGCCAGCAGCCTCCGAGCGGAGGGGAACACTGAAGCTTTCTTT. V and J are TRBV14 and TRBJ1-1; D is unclear. CDR1 SGHDN and CDR2 FVKESK come from the germline V gene. Trimming took off 4 bases at V and 1 base at J, with 13 bases between the two ends. The CDR3 contains 15 residues.

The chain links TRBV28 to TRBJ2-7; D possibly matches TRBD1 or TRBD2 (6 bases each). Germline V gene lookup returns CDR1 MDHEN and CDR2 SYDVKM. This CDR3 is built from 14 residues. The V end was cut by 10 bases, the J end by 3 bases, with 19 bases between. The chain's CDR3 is CATKQGGEIYEQYF. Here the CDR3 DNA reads TGTGCCACCAAACAGGGCGGGGAGATCTACGAGCAGTACTTC.

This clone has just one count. This CDR3 reads CAWSVSSQGGEKLFF. CDR3 nucleotides: TGTGCCTGGAGTGTATCATCGCAGGGTGGTGAAAAACTGTTTTTT. This chain uses TRBV30 with TRBJ1-4, with TRBD1 as a possible D gene (5 bases). V shed 0 bases and J shed 7 bases, with 15 bases lying between them. This CDR3 comprises 15 residues. Per germline, CDR1 GTSNPN and CDR2 SVGIG (reference sequence).

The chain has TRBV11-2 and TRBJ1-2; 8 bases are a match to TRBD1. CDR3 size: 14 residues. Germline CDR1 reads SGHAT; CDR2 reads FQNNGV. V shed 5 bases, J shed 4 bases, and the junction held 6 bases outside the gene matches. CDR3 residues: CASSGDGTGYGYTF. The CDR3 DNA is TGTGCCAGCAGCGGAGACGGGACAGGCTATGGCTACACCTTC. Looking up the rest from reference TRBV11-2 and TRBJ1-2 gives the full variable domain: EAGVAQSPRYKIIEKRQSVAFWCNPISGHATLYWYQQILGQGPKLLIQFQNNGVVDDSQLPKDRFSAERLKGVDSTLKIQPAKLEDSAVYLCASSGDGTGYGYTFGSGTRLTVV.